The rows below give T cell receptor beta chains drawn from one sample of a study of OX40 agonist ivuxolimab in advanced cancers. Assay: immunoSEQ multiplex PCR; the TCRdb copy retains only in-frame clones and omits some. Found here are more than 45,000 clones, around 85% of them singletons; the top ten hold about 0.8%. The starting material was CD4+ or CD8+ T cells sorted from blood, obtained in a trial of the OX40 agonist ivuxolimab. These receptor sequences come from an adult with an advanced solid tumor such as melanoma, head and neck, liver or kidney cancer. Each CDR3 is given with its conserved first and last residue. Fields, in order: D gene, J gene, V gene, clone size, CDR3 DNA, CDR3 protein. A D gene is named only where the DNA matches it firmly. Clone size, where shown, is once, few, many, or a class for clones that have expanded.

D gene: .
J gene: TRBJ2-7
V gene: TRBV7-3
clone size: .
CDR3 DNA: TGTGCCAGCAGCTTAAGCTACGGCAGCACCTACGAGCAGTACTTC
CDR3 protein: CASSLSYGSTYEQYF

D gene: TRBD2
J gene: TRBJ2-3
V gene: TRBV9
clone size: .
CDR3 DNA: TGTGCCAGCAGCGTAATGGGGGGGAGCACAGATACGCAGTATTTT
CDR3 protein: CASSVMGGSTDTQYF

D gene: .
J gene: TRBJ1-5
V gene: TRBV28
clone size: once
CDR3 DNA: TGTGCCAGCAGTTTAAATCCAGGCCTGGGTCAGTCCCAGCATTTT
CDR3 protein: CASSLNPGLGQSQHF

D gene: TRBD1
J gene: TRBJ2-7
V gene: TRBV7-9
clone size: .
CDR3 DNA: TGTGCCAGCAGCTTTTCCGGGACAGGGAGCGACGAGCAGTACTTC
CDR3 protein: CASSFSGTGSDEQYF

D gene: TRBD2
J gene: TRBJ2-2
V gene: TRBV7-3
clone size: .
CDR3 DNA: TGTGCCAGCAGCTTAAATCTGGCGGGAGCCGGGGAGCTGTTTTTT
CDR3 protein: CASSLNLAGAGELFF

D gene: TRBD2
J gene: TRBJ2-1
V gene: TRBV10-3
clone size: .
CDR3 DNA: TGTGCCATCAGTGAGACTCAATCGACTAGCGGGGGAGACGGGTACAATGAGCAGTTCTTC
CDR3 protein: CAISETQSTSGGDGYNEQFF

D gene: TRBD2
J gene: TRBJ2-2
V gene: TRBV18
clone size: .
CDR3 DNA: TGTGCCAGCCTCGAGACTAGCGGGAGTGGCGGGGAGCTGTTTTTT
CDR3 protein: CASLETSGSGGELFF

D gene: .
J gene: TRBJ1-2
V gene: TRBV6-1
clone size: .
CDR3 DNA: TGTGCCAGCAGTGAGGTACGACAGTCGTGGGGCTACACCTTC
CDR3 protein: CASSEVRQSWGYTF

D gene: TRBD1
J gene: TRBJ2-6
V gene: TRBV9
clone size: .
CDR3 DNA: TGTGCCAGCAGCCCGTGGACAGGGAGCTCTGGGGCCAACGTCCTGACTTTC
CDR3 protein: CASSPWTGSSGANVLTF

D gene: TRBD1
J gene: TRBJ1-1
V gene: TRBV6-5
clone size: .
CDR3 DNA: TGTGCCAGCATCAGGGGGGACACTGAAGCTTTCTTT
CDR3 protein: CASIRGDTEAFF

D gene: .
J gene: TRBJ1-5
V gene: TRBV6-6
clone size: .
CDR3 DNA: TGTGCCAGCAGTCCCACCCGCAATCAGCCCCAGCATTTT
CDR3 protein: CASSPTRNQPQHF

D gene: TRBD2
J gene: TRBJ2-1
V gene: TRBV5-6
clone size: .
CDR3 DNA: TGTGCCAGCAGCTTGGCCTCACTAGCGGGAGTCCATGAGCAGTTCTTC
CDR3 protein: CASSLASLAGVHEQFF

D gene: .
J gene: TRBJ2-5
V gene: TRBV28
clone size: .
CDR3 DNA: TGTGCCAGCAGTTCCCAGGGACCTCAGACCCAGTACTTC
CDR3 protein: CASSSQGPQTQYF

D gene: TRBD2
J gene: TRBJ2-7
V gene: TRBV6-6
clone size: once
CDR3 DNA: TGTGCCAGCAGCCATACTAGCGACTCCTACGAGCAGTACTTC
CDR3 protein: CASSHTSDSYEQYF

D gene: .
J gene: TRBJ1-1
V gene: TRBV5-1
clone size: .
CDR3 DNA: TGCGCCAGCAGCTTGGCCTACACTGAAGCTTTCTTT
CDR3 protein: CASSLAYTEAFF

D gene: .
J gene: TRBJ2-5
V gene: TRBV29-1
clone size: .
CDR3 DNA: TGCAGCGTTGGGGCACGAACAAGGCAAGAGACCCAGTACTTC
CDR3 protein: CSVGARTRQETQYF

D gene: TRBD1
J gene: TRBJ1-5
V gene: TRBV18
clone size: .
CDR3 DNA: TGTGCCAGCTCCCAGACAGGGGTCGGGGGTCAGCCCCAGCATTTT
CDR3 protein: CASSQTGVGGQPQHF

D gene: TRBD2
J gene: TRBJ2-5
V gene: TRBV6-5
clone size: .
CDR3 DNA: TGTGCCAGCAGTTGGTTAGCGGGGGGCCAAGAGACCCAGTACTTC
CDR3 protein: CASSWLAGGQETQYF

D gene: .
J gene: TRBJ1-1
V gene: TRBV6-6
clone size: .
CDR3 DNA: TGTGCCAGCAGCCCGAGTTCTAAGGACACTGAAGCTTTCTTT
CDR3 protein: CASSPSSKDTEAFF

D gene: .
J gene: TRBJ2-1
V gene: TRBV7-3
clone size: .
CDR3 DNA: TGTGCCAGCAGCGCCGGGGTTTACAATGAGCAGTTCTTC
CDR3 protein: CASSAGVYNEQFF

D gene: .
J gene: TRBJ2-7
V gene: TRBV2
clone size: .
CDR3 DNA: TGTGCCAGCAGCGGCGACGGACGTTTCGAGCAGTACTTC
CDR3 protein: CASSGDGRFEQYF

D gene: .
J gene: TRBJ2-1
V gene: TRBV5-6
clone size: .
CDR3 DNA: TGTGCCAGCACCCGGGACACGATTTATGAGCAGTTCTTC
CDR3 protein: CASTRDTIYEQFF

D gene: TRBD1
J gene: TRBJ2-5
V gene: TRBV7-2
clone size: .
CDR3 DNA: TGTGCCAGCAGCCAGGGGACAGTCAAGACCCAGTACTTC
CDR3 protein: CASSQGTVKTQYF

D gene: TRBD2
J gene: TRBJ2-3
V gene: TRBV4-2
clone size: .
CDR3 DNA: TGTGCCAGCAGCCAACGAACTAGCGGGGGACTTCCAGATACGCAGTATTTT
CDR3 protein: CASSQRTSGGLPDTQYF

D gene: TRBD2
J gene: TRBJ2-7
V gene: TRBV5-6
clone size: once
CDR3 DNA: TGTGCCAGCAGCTTCGGACTAGCGGGAGAATACGAGCAGTACTTC
CDR3 protein: CASSFGLAGEYEQYF

D gene: TRBD2
J gene: TRBJ2-3
V gene: TRBV9
clone size: .
CDR3 DNA: TGTGCCAGCAGCGTAGGCTTGAGACTAGCGGGAAGGCGAGATACGCAGTATTTT
CDR3 protein: CASSVGLRLAGRRDTQYF

D gene: .
J gene: TRBJ1-3
V gene: TRBV7-6
clone size: .
CDR3 DNA: TGTGCCAGCAGCGCAGGAGTCACCATATATTTT
CDR3 protein: CASSAGVTIYF

D gene: TRBD1
J gene: TRBJ1-2
V gene: TRBV5-1
clone size: .
CDR3 DNA: TGCGCCAGCAGCTTGGCCCCAGGGGGCGCGTGGGGCTACACCTTC
CDR3 protein: CASSLAPGGAWGYTF

D gene: .
J gene: TRBJ2-7
V gene: TRBV7-6
clone size: .
CDR3 DNA: TGTGCCAGCAGCTTACGGCAGGGCGAGCAGTACTTC
CDR3 protein: CASSLRQGEQYF

D gene: .
J gene: TRBJ1-4
V gene: TRBV6-1
clone size: once
CDR3 DNA: TGTGCCAGCAGTGGGTCCGGGGTGGATGAAAAACTGTTTTTT
CDR3 protein: CASSGSGVDEKLFF

D gene: .
J gene: TRBJ1-1
V gene: TRBV6-6
clone size: few
CDR3 DNA: TGTGCCAGCAGAGCAGACACTGAAGCTTTCTTT
CDR3 protein: CASRADTEAFF

D gene: .
J gene: TRBJ1-3
V gene: TRBV21-1
clone size: .
CDR3 DNA: TGTGCCAGCAGCGGGGTGTCTGGAAACACCATATATTTT
CDR3 protein: CASSGVSGNTIYF

D gene: .
J gene: TRBJ1-2
V gene: TRBV30
clone size: .
CDR3 DNA: TGTGCCTGGAGTCCCTTTCGTTCAGGACCGAACTACACCTTC
CDR3 protein: CAWSPFRSGPNYTF

D gene: .
J gene: TRBJ1-3
V gene: TRBV5-1
clone size: .
CDR3 DNA: TGCGCCAGCAGCTCGGGACGGATCTCTGGAAACACCATATATTTT
CDR3 protein: CASSSGRISGNTIYF

D gene: .
J gene: TRBJ2-3
V gene: TRBV29-1
clone size: few
CDR3 DNA: TGCAGCGTGGAGACCTCCTTCAACAGGCGTTCTGGCGATACGCAGTATTTT
CDR3 protein: CSVETSFNRRSGDTQYF

D gene: TRBD1
J gene: TRBJ2-7
V gene: TRBV5-1
clone size: .
CDR3 DNA: TGCGCCAGCACTCAGGGGGCGACTAGCTCCTACGAGCAGTACTTC
CDR3 protein: CASTQGATSSYEQYF